This TCR beta chain was recovered during a study of cytomegalovirus exposure and HLA in healthy donors. Study-level background: Some 200 million T cells yielded roughly 120 million unique TCR beta sequences in earlier analysis.

Remarks on this clone: Antigen unknown. Distinct nucleotide sequences in the sample also encode this CDR3.

Germline loops: CDR1 DFQATT, CDR2 SNEGSKA (reference sequence). Losses at the gene ends were 5 bases for V and 8 bases for J; bases not matched to a gene: 4. The CDR3 loop spans 11 amino acids. The study, taken as a whole, reports: Presence/absence analyses took donor sequencing depth as roughly uniform.

The PCR employed 60 Vbeta primers together with 13 Jbeta primers. The protocol was immunoSEQ multiplex PCR, while the TCRdb copy is restricted to in-frame clones and leaves out a portion. The data contain 95,000 to 150,000 clones, over 65% of them singletons. This receptor was identified in a middle-aged woman in good health and CMV-seropositive. This chain connects TRBV20-1 to TRBJ1-2; 8 bases match TRBD1. The sample taken for sequencing was PBMCs. As DNA, the CDR3 is TGCAGTGCTGGGACAGGAGGAGGCTACACCTTC. Amino acids: CSAGTGGGYTF.